Shown below are 8 T cell receptor beta chains from a single sample sequenced in a study of shared clonotypes between healthy human individuals. The protocol was immunoSEQ multiplex PCR, while the TCRdb copy is restricted to in-frame clones and leaves out a portion. The table includes a few million clones, around 93% detected once. The sequencing input was naive CD4+ T cells from PBMCs. The subset was: CD45RA+ positively selected. The source of these receptors is a man younger than 35 in good health. Some clones in this sample may be carry-over from other donors' samples.

This chain joins TRBV5-1 and TRBJ2-7; D remains unclear. The CDR3 has 16 residues. CDR1 SGHRS and CDR2 YFSETQ come from the germline V gene. V shed 4 bases and J shed 0 bases, with 17 bases lying between them. The CDR3 bases are TGCGCCAGCAGCCAAACCAGCACATTCTACTCCTACGAGCAGTACTTC. Translated: CASSQTSTFYSYEQYF.

This rearrangement joins TRBV5-1 to TRBJ1-2; TRBD1 is a possible D gene (5 bases). The CDR3 loop spans 13 amino acids. Trimming cost V 3 bases and J 4 bases, with 10 bases left between them. CDR1 and CDR2 (germline): SGHRS, YFSETQ. The CDR3 is CASSSLDSYGYTF. CDR3 bases: TGCGCCAGCAGCTCCTTAGACAGCTATGGCTACACCTTC.

The chain combines TRBV2 with TRBJ2-5; TRBD1 aligns across 7 bases. The trim removed 2 bases at V and 5 bases at J, leaving 8 bases unmatched. This CDR3 comprises 15 residues. Germline loops: CDR1 SNHLY, CDR2 FYNNEI. As DNA, the CDR3 is TGTGCCAGCAGTGAATCGCCAGGGGGTGTCGAGACCCAGTACTTC. Translating it yields CASSESPGGVETQYF. Complete variable domain (other parts from reference TRBV2 and TRBJ2-5): EPEVTQTPSHQVTQMGQEVILRCVPISNHLYFYWYRQILGQKVEFLVSFYNNEISEKSEIFDDQFSVERPDGSNFTLKIRSTKLEDSAMYFCASSESPGGVETQYFGPGTRLLVL.

The chain has TRBV4-1 and TRBJ2-1; D unresolved. CDR1 is MGHRA and CDR2 is YSYEKL in the germline V gene. The CDR3 is 16 amino acids. Trimming removed 0 bases at V and 0 bases at J, with 9 bases between. The CDR3 nucleotides are TGCGCCAGCAGCCAAGAGGAGACCCGCTCCTACAATGAGCAGTTCTTC. Its translation is CASSQEETRSYNEQFF.

The gene calls are TRBV5-6 and TRBJ1-2; D unclear. The V and J ends lost 1 base and 4 bases respectively, with 14 bases between them. CDR3 size: 15 residues. Looked up from germline, CDR1 is SGHDT and CDR2 is YYEEEE. The CDR3 is CASSLYKREIYGYTF. The DNA for the CDR3 is TGTGCCAGCAGCTTGTATAAGAGGGAAATCTATGGCTACACCTTC. The full variable domain, completed using reference TRBV5-6 and TRBJ1-2, is DAGVTQSPTHLIKTRGQQVTLRCSPKSGHDTVSWYQQALGQGPQFIFQYYEEEERQRGNFPDRFSGHQFPNYSSELNVNALLLGDSALYLCASSLYKREIYGYTFGSGTRLTVV.

The chain links TRBV20-1 to TRBJ1-2, with TRBD1 as a possible D gene (6 bases). CDR1 DFQATT and CDR2 SNEGSKA come from the germline V gene (reference sequence). The CDR3 extends over 11 amino acids. In DNA form, the CDR3 reads TGCAGCGGGGGCCGGCAGGGCGGCTACACCTTC. It codes for CSGGRQGGYTF.

The chain recombines TRBV6-6 with TRBJ1-5, with TRBD1 matching over 10 bases. This CDR3 has 16 amino acids. Germline V gene sequence: CDR1 MNHNY, CDR2 SVGAGI (reference sequence). The V segment lost 6 bases and the J segment 2 bases; nucleotides outside the gene matches: 7. Here the CDR3 DNA reads TGTGCCAGCAGCCCCGGGACAGGGGAGGGCAATCAGCCCCAGCATTTT. It specifies CASSPGTGEGNQPQHF.

DNA for the CDR3: TGTGCCAGCAGCACCTCGACTAGCGGTTCCTACGAGCAGTACTTC. Its translation is CASSTSTSGSYEQYF. The chain employs TRBV11-3 and TRBJ2-7, with 9 positions matching TRBD2. Trimming at V came to 5 bases and at J to 1 base, leaving 6 bases not matched to a gene. This CDR3 is 15 amino acids long. The V gene's germline CDR1 is SGHNT and CDR2 YENEEA.